This T cell receptor (beta chain) is drawn from a study of response to subunit inactivated influenza vaccine. One entry per CDR3 protein, called by TCRdb with MiXCR from the RT-PCR reads. Here the sample spans more than 400,000 distinct CDR3 sequences, approximately 7.2% being singletons. The CDR3 has 18 residues. CDR1 and CDR2 from the germline V gene are SGHRS and YFSETQ. V was trimmed by 0 bases and J by 3 bases, leaving 19 bases between them. This clonotype was picked up many times. Antigen: not known. Findings and limits, study-wide: It was the authors' suggestion that each seasonal influenza vaccination recruits few new T cells.

Material: PBMCs from blood, obtained about 24 months after vaccination. The TCR comes from a man between 50 and 75 years old who received an inactivated influenza vaccine. The chain uses TRBV5-1 and TRBJ2-1; the D gene is possibly TRBD2 (6 bases). DNA for the CDR3: TGCGCCAGCAGCTTGGTGGGACTCCAGAAGGTGATCTACAATGAGCAGTTCTTC. Its translation is CASSLVGLQKVIYNEQFF.